These 3 T cell receptor beta chains share one sample of origin, sequenced in a study of CXCR3-negative and CXCR3-positive naive CD8 T cells. Study observations and caveats: CXCR3-positive naive cells carried more hydrophobic TRB CDR3s than CXCR3-negative naive cells did.

Which antigens these TCRs recognize remains unknown. The libraries of TRB cDNA were constructed through 5' RACE using UMI labels. After re-calling the 5' RACE reads, TCRdb lists one entry per CDR3 protein, DNA absent. The sample table includes around 65,000 distinct CDR3 sequences. Sequencing used naive CXCR3+ CD8+ T cells from blood. The sample's subset: CD45RO-CCR7+CD27+CD95- naive CD8+ T cells expressing CXCR3 (TNR3+). The receptors shown here come from a human donor in good health. Some clones in this sample may be carry-over from other donors' samples.

V and J are TRBV29-1 and TRBJ1-2. CDR3 length: 14 residues. Germline assignment: CDR1 SQVTM and CDR2 ANQGSEA. CDR3 sequence: CSVPAGGPPYGYTF.

This chain uses TRBV15 with TRBJ2-1. CDR1 is LNHNV and CDR2 is YYDKDF in the germline V gene (reference sequence). The CDR3 is made up of 11 amino acids. The CDR3 loop is CATSTRGEQFF.

The chain uses TRBV4-1 and TRBJ2-2; no DNA is available, so the TRBD2 call from TCRdb remains unchecked. This CDR3 has 20 amino acids. Germline V gives CDR1 MGHRA, CDR2 YSYEKL. This CDR3 is CASSQDSVETSGGVGGELFF.